This T cell receptor (beta chain) was captured in a study of T-cell memory formation after mild COVID-19. As for the study in general: TCR clusters showed largely donor specificity.

Turning to this clonotype: Its specificity is unknown.

The CDR3 consists of 15 residues. V was shortened by 3 bases and J by 6 bases, with 17 bases between the two germline ends. CDR1 and CDR2 from the germline V gene are MNHEY and SVGAGI. MiXCR, applied by TCRdb to the 5' RACE reads, yields one record per CDR3 protein. Of approximately 270,000 distinct CDR3 sequences listed, about a sixth are singletons. Study results and limitations: Contracting clones from day 15 to 85 had balanced CD4/CD8; later expanders favoured CD4+. Nothing showed for sure that second-wave clones peaking on day 37 were SARS-CoV-2 specific. Pre-infection memory carried some responding clones, suggesting that cross-reactive memory joined.

The sequence derives from a man between 18 and 29 years old who had mild COVID-19 (a few samples of this study predate the infection). Cell type and time point are not known. Sequencing input: PBMCs or a T cell subset sorted from them (not recorded which). V usage is TRBV6-5 and J usage is TRBJ1-2; possibly TRBD1 for D (6 bases). CDR3 in amino acids: CASSYVGREGDGYTF. The CDR3 DNA follows: TGTGCCAGCAGTTATGTAGGGAGAGAGGGGGATGGCTACACCTTC.